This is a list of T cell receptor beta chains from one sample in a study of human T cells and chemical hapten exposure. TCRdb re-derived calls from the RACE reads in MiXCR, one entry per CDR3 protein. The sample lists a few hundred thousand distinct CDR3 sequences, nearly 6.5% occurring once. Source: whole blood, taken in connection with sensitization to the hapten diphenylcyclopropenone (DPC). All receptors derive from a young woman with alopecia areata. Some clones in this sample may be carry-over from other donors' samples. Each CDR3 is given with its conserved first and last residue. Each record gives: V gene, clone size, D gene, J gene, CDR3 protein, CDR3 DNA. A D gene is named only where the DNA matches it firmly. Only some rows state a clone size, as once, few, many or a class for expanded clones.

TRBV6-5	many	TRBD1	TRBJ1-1	CASSYTRTGYTEAFF	TGTGCCAGCAGTTACACCCGGACAGGGTACACTGAAGCTTTCTTT
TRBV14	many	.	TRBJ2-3	CASSHHYSGGGDTQYF	TGTGCCAGCAGCCATCACTACTCCGGGGGCGGAGATACGCAGTATTTT
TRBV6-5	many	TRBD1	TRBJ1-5	CASSPTIPGQGILPQHF	TGTGCCAGCAGCCCTACAATACCGGGACAGGGTATCCTGCCCCAGCATTTT
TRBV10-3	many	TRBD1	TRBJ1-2	CAISGSTGGKDGYTF	TGTGCCATCAGTGGTTCGACAGGGGGGAAGGATGGCTACACCTTC
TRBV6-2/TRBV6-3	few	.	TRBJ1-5	CASSSGGRSNQPQHF	TGTGCCAGCAGTTCCGGGGGGCGAAGCAATCAGCCCCAGCATTTT
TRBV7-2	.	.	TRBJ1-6	CASSLGMAGNSPLHF	TGTGCCAGCAGCTTAGGTATGGCAGGGAATTCACCCCTCCACTTT
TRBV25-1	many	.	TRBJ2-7	CASSEPGGVYEQYF	TGTGCCAGCAGTGAACCTGGTGGGGTCTACGAGCAGTACTTC
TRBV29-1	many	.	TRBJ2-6	CSVDNISSGANVLTF	TGCAGCGTTGATAACATATCGTCTGGGGCCAACGTCCTGACTTTC
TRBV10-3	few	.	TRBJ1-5	CAISETASNQPQHF	TGTGCCATCAGTGAGACAGCTAGCAATCAGCCCCAGCATTTT
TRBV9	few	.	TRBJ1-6	CASARSGFNSPLHF	TGTGCCAGCGCACGGTCGGGGTTCAATTCACCCCTCCACTTT
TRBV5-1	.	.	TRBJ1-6	CASSLEESYNSPLHF	TGCGCCAGCAGCTTGGAGGAATCCTATAATTCACCCCTCCACTTT
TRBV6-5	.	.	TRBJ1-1	CASSRGRTEAFF	TGTGCCAGCAGTAGGGGTCGAACTGAAGCTTTCTTT